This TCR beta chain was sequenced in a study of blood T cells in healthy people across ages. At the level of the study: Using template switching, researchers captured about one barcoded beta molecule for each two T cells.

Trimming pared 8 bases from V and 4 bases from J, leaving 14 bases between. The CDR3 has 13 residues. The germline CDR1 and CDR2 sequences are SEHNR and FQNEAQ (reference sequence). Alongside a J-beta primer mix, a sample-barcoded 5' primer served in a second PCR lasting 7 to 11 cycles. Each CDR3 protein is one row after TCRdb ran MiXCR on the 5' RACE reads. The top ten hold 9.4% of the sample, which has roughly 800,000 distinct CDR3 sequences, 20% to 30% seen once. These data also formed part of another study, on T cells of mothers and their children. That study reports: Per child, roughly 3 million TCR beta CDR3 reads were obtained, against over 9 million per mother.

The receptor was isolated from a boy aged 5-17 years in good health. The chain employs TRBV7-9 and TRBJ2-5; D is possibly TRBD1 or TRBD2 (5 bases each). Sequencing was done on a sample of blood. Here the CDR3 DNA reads TGTGCCAGCTCCGAGATTGGGACAGAGACCCAGTACTTC. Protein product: CASSEIGTETQYF. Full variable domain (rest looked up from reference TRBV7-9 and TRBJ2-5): DTGVSQNPRHKITKRGQNVTFRCDPISEHNRLYWYRQTLGQGPEFLTYFQNEAQLEKSRLLSDRFSAERPKGSFSTLEIQRTEQGDSAMYLCASSEIGTETQYFGPGTRLLVL.